These 32 T cell receptor beta chains came from one sample sequenced in a study of T cell repertoires in cytomegalovirus infection. One entry per CDR3 protein results from TCRdb running MiXCR on the reads. The sample shows 380,000 or so distinct CDR3 sequences, about 35% of them seen only once. Their antigens are not known. Specimen: cultured PBMCs, collected from culture after CMV antigen stimulation. The receptor set was obtained from a human donor in good health (CMV status not recorded). Some clones in this sample may be carry-over from other donors' samples.

This chain connects TRBV4-1 to TRBJ1-1; no clear D gene. The CDR3 spans 15 residues. Trimming pared 2 bases from V and 4 bases from J, leaving 14 bases between. The germline CDR1 and CDR2 sequences are MGHRA and YSYEKL. The CDR3 DNA follows: TGCGCCAGCAGCCAACTACCTGTTGCGGGCACTGAAGCTTTCTTT. Translating it yields CASSQLPVAGTEAFF.

The chain uses TRBV5-1 and TRBJ1-1; D ambiguous. CDR3 length: 15 amino acids. CDR1 and CDR2 from the germline V gene are SGHRS and YFSETQ. V was pared by 1 base and J by 8 bases, with 18 bases between. The CDR3, as DNA: TGCGCCAGCAGCTTGATGCGTCTGGGTACCCACGAAGCTTTCTTT. Its protein product is CASSLMRLGTHEAFF.

This clonotype was detected only a few times. This sequence joins TRBV6-6 and TRBJ2-1, with 11 bases lining up with TRBD2. CDR1 MNHNY and CDR2 SVGAGI come from the germline V gene (reference sequence). J was trimmed by 6 bases and V by 0 bases; bases with no gene match: 4. The length of the CDR3 is 16 residues. The CDR3 loop is CASSYSAGTSGNEQFF. CDR3 bases: TGTGCCAGCAGTTACTCGGCCGGGACTAGCGGCAATGAGCAGTTCTTC.

The chain recombines TRBV2 with TRBJ2-1, with 9 bases that match TRBD2. V shed 7 bases and J 7 bases; nucleotides not matched to a gene: 5. Germline assignment: CDR1 SNHLY and CDR2 FYNNEI. The CDR3 contains 13 residues. As DNA, the CDR3 is TGTGCCAGCACTAGCGGGGCGAGGAATGAGCAGTTCTTC. Translation gives CASTSGARNEQFF.

This chain links TRBV7-9 with TRBJ2-5, with 10 bases matching TRBD1. V shed 2 bases, J shed 4 bases, and the junction held 4 bases outside the gene matches. This CDR3 is built from 15 residues. Looked up from germline, CDR1 is SEHNR and CDR2 is FQNEAQ (reference sequence). The CDR3 is CASSLTGQGRETQYF. Here the CDR3 DNA reads TGTGCCAGCAGCTTAACGGGACAGGGGCGAGAGACCCAGTACTTC.

V gene TRBV9 combines with J gene TRBJ2-3; D might be TRBD2 (6 bases). Germline lookup yields CDR1 SGDLS and CDR2 YYNGEE. V lost 4 bases to trimming and J lost 4 bases, with 19 bases between them. CDR3 length: 16 amino acids. CDR3: CASSPRTGGLADTQYF. The CDR3 DNA sequence: TGTGCCAGCAGCCCACGGACTGGGGGGTTGGCAGATACGCAGTATTTT.

V gene TRBV18 combines with J gene TRBJ2-5, with D unclear. V lost 2 bases and J 1 base, leaving 5 bases between the germline ends. CDR1 and CDR2 from the germline V gene are KGHSH and LQKENI. The CDR3 runs to 13 residues. The CDR3 spells CASSPGSQETQYF. For the CDR3, the DNA is TGTGCCAGCTCACCAGGATCCCAAGAGACCCAGTACTTC.

The chain recombines TRBV6-5 with TRBJ2-3; D perhaps matches TRBD2 (6 bases). V lost 2 bases and J 4 bases, leaving 16 bases between the germline ends. Germline CDR1 and CDR2: MNHEY and SVGAGI. This CDR3 has 16 residues. Here the CDR3 reads CASSYISGVRSDTQYF. The CDR3, as DNA: TGTGCCAGCAGTTACATCTCGGGAGTCAGGTCAGATACGCAGTATTTT.

DNA for the CDR3: TGTGCCAGTAGTGGGGGGCAGGGGTATCAGCCCCAGCATTTT. Translating gives CASSGGQGYQPQHF. The chain recombines TRBV19 with TRBJ1-5; a weak D match, TRBD1 (6 bases). V lost 5 bases and J lost 5, with 13 bases in between. Germline lookup yields CDR1 LNHDA and CDR2 SQIVND (reference sequence). This CDR3 contains 14 residues.

The V gene is TRBV6-1, the J gene TRBJ2-2; D is unresolved. V was trimmed by 1 base and J by 6 bases, leaving 6 bases between them. The CDR3 runs to 13 residues. Germline V lookup: CDR1 MNHNS, CDR2 SASEGT. The CDR3 nucleotides read TGTGCCAGCAGTGAAGTGGGTTCCGGGGAGCTGTTTTTT. Its translation is CASSEVGSGELFF.

This clonotype was counted once. This chain connects TRBV20-1 to TRBJ1-5, with TRBD1 as a possible D gene (5 bases). Germline V gives CDR1 DFQATT, CDR2 SNEGSKA (reference sequence). The V gene lost 3 bases and the J gene lost 4 bases, with 16 bases spanning the gap. The CDR3 extends over 15 amino acids. The CDR3 loop is CSARRTGTRNQPQHF. The CDR3 DNA follows: TGCAGTGCTAGGAGGACCGGGACTCGTAATCAGCCCCAGCATTTT.

This clonotype was recorded a few times. CDR3 nucleotide sequence: TGTGCCAGCAGTTCCGAAAGATACTCCTACGAGCAGTACTTC. Amino acid sequence: CASSSERYSYEQYF. The chain couples TRBV7-6 to TRBJ2-7; D remains ambiguous. CDR1 and CDR2 (germline): SGHVS, FNYEAQ. V was cut by 6 bases and J by 0 bases, with 12 bases left in between. This CDR3 contains 14 residues. The full variable domain, completed using reference TRBV7-6 and TRBJ2-7, is GAGVSQSPRYKVTKRGQDVALRCDPISGHVSLYWYRQALGQGPEFLTYFNYEAQQDKSGLPNDRFSAERPEGSISTLTIQRTEQRDSAMYRCASSSERYSYEQYFGPGTRLTVT.

V gene TRBV12-3 or TRBV12-4 combines with J gene TRBJ1-1; tentative D call: TRBD1 (6 bases). V was pared by 2 bases and J by 6 bases, with 19 bases between. The CDR3 covers 16 residues. CDR3 protein: CASSLKGSGATAEAFF. The CDR3 region has the DNA TGTGCCAGCAGTTTAAAGGGGTCAGGGGCTACGGCTGAAGCTTTCTTT.

The J gene is TRBJ1-1, the V gene TRBV4-1; the D is unclear. There are 15 residues in the CDR3. Germline V gives CDR1 MGHRA, CDR2 YSYEKL. The V and J ends lost 4 bases and 3 bases respectively, with 15 bases between them. The CDR3 DNA reads as TGCGCCAGCAGCCCCTTGACCACTAAGGACACTGAAGCTTTCTTT. This gives the protein CASSPLTTKDTEAFF.

This sequence joins TRBV5-6 and TRBJ2-1; 7 bases fit TRBD1. The CDR3 consists of 15 residues. CDR1 SGHDT and CDR2 YYEEEE come from the germline V gene. With 4 bases clipped from V and 4 bases from J, the junction kept 8 bases outside the gene matches. The CDR3 is CASSTTGTAYNEQFF. DNA of the CDR3: TGTGCCAGCAGCACTACCGGGACAGCTTACAATGAGCAGTTCTTC.

This clonotype occurred a few times. The chain carries TRBV7-2 and TRBJ1-1; the D gene is possibly TRBD1 (6 bases). The CDR3 has 12 amino acids. V was shortened by 1 base and J by 10 bases, with 10 bases between the two germline ends. Looked up from germline, CDR1 is SGHTA and CDR2 is FQGNSA. The CDR3, as DNA: TGTGCCAGCAGCTTAGACAGGGTGAGAGCTTTCTTT. Translated, it gives CASSLDRVRAFF.

This clonotype turned up a few times. For the CDR3, the DNA is TGCAGTGCTAGAGGCTACAGGGGAGATCAGCCCCAGCATTTT. It translates to CSARGYRGDQPQHF. The chain combines TRBV20-1 with TRBJ1-5, with 7 bases that match TRBD1. Trimming took 1 base from V and 5 from J; bases not matched to a gene: 5. The CDR3 totals 14 residues. The germline CDR1 and CDR2 sequences are DFQATT and SNEGSKA (reference sequence).

This clonotype appeared a few times. The V and J genes are TRBV7-2 and TRBJ2-5; a weak D match, TRBD2 (6 bases). The CDR3 length is 14 residues. Germline CDR1 is SGHTA and CDR2 is FQGNSA. The V end was cut by 7 bases, the J end by 3 bases, with 15 bases between. CDR3 sequence (DNA): TGTGCCAGCACTCGGCGGGCTAGCGAAGAGACCCAGTACTTC. It is translated as CASTRRASEETQYF.

In this sample, this clonotype turned up a few times. The genes are TRBV19 and TRBJ1-1; TRBD1 might be the D (5 bases). CDR1 is LNHDA, CDR2 SQIVND, per germline (reference sequence). The V and J ends lost 11 bases and 3 bases respectively, with 10 bases between them. This CDR3 spans 11 amino acids. The CDR3 is CAVSGYTEAFF. For the CDR3, the DNA is TGTGCCGTCTCAGGGTACACTGAAGCTTTCTTT.

The rearrangement joins TRBV12-3 or TRBV12-4 to TRBJ2-3, with 14 bases matching TRBD2. The CDR3 runs to 17 residues. V dropped 6 bases and J dropped 2; count of bases not matched to a gene: 7. The CDR3 nucleotides are TGTGCCAGCAGCCAGGGACTAGCGGGAGCCCCCACAGATACGCAGTATTTT. It yields the protein CASSQGLAGAPTDTQYF.

The chain combines TRBV4-3 with TRBJ2-1; TRBD2 aligns across 7 bases. The J segment lost 4 bases and the V segment lost 0 bases, leaving 3 bases of the junction unmatched. Germline assignment: CDR1 LGHNA and CDR2 YSLEER. The CDR3 has 15 amino acids. The CDR3 DNA sequence: TGCGCCAGCAGCCAAGACACTAGCGTATACAATGAGCAGTTCTTC. As protein: CASSQDTSVYNEQFF.

The chain is built from TRBV27 and TRBJ2-1, with TRBD1 matching over 7 bases. V gave up 5 bases and J gave up 9 bases; unmatched junction bases: 10. The germline V gene encodes CDR1 MNHEY and CDR2 SMNVEV (reference sequence). CDR3 length: 14 residues. CDR3 coding DNA: TGTGCCAGCAGTCCCCCCGACAGGGTGGGTGAGCAGTTCTTC. Translated, it gives CASSPPDRVGEQFF.

A few counts support this clonotype. V gene TRBV7-9 combines with J gene TRBJ2-1; the match to TRBD2 covers 14 bases. The CDR3 is made up of 14 amino acids. Germline CDR1 reads SEHNR; CDR2 reads FQNEAQ (reference sequence). V shed 5 bases and J 10 bases; nucleotides not matched to a gene: 4. The chain's CDR3 is CASSRLAGGPEQFF. The DNA for the CDR3 is TGTGCCAGCAGCAGACTAGCGGGAGGGCCGGAGCAGTTCTTC.

This clonotype was counted ten times or more. The rearrangement uses TRBV12-3 or TRBV12-4 and TRBJ2-5; D possibly corresponds to TRBD1 (5 bases). Between the trimmed V and J ends, which lost 6 bases and 4 bases, there was a span of 18 bases. This CDR3 has 15 residues. The DNA for the CDR3 is TGTGCCAGCAGCTACCCTAATCAGGGAAGAGAGACCCAGTACTTC. Protein sequence: CASSYPNQGRETQYF.

The V call is TRBV4-1, the J call TRBJ1-6; 9 bases are a match to TRBD1. Trimming at V came to 1 base and at J to 9 bases, leaving 7 bases not matched to a gene. The CDR3 spans 16 residues. Germline assignment: CDR1 MGHRA and CDR2 YSYEKL. This CDR3 is CASSQVGTGRGSPLHF. The DNA of the CDR3 is TGCGCCAGCAGCCAAGTAGGGACAGGGCGAGGTTCACCCCTCCACTTT.

V gene TRBV6-2 or TRBV6-3 combines with J gene TRBJ2-7, with D tentatively TRBD1 (6 bases). V lost 3 bases and J lost 3, with 12 bases in between. This CDR3 is 14 amino acids long. Germline assignment: CDR1 MNHEY and CDR2 SVGEGT. Written as DNA, the CDR3 is TGTGCCAGCAGTTATGTGGACAGCATCTACGAGCAGTACTTC. Amino acid sequence: CASSYVDSIYEQYF.

Note on this clonotype: A much larger clone sits a single nucleotide away, making a read error possible. The CDR3 sequence: CASSVGYEQYF. The CDR3 DNA reads as TGTGCCAGCAGTGTAGGCTACGAGCAGTACTTC. The chain is built from TRBV28 and TRBJ2-7; D not resolved. Germline assignment: CDR1 MDHEN and CDR2 SYDVKM. The CDR3 runs to 11 residues. V lost 5 bases and J lost 3, with 5 bases in between.

Here the CDR3 reads CASSLSPLREVGEQFF. In nucleotides, the CDR3 is TGTGCCAGCAGCTTATCCCCCCTCCGCGAGGTTGGTGAGCAGTTCTTC. The J gene is TRBJ2-1, the V gene TRBV7-2, with D unclear. Trimming pared 2 bases from V and 9 bases from J, leaving 20 bases between. The CDR3 sequence is 16 residues long. Per germline, CDR1 SGHTA and CDR2 FQGNSA.

The table lists this clonotype with many counts. The V call is TRBV11-2, the J call TRBJ2-3, with no clear D. V was shortened by 3 bases and J by 1 base, with 14 bases between the two germline ends. The germline gives CDR1 SGHAT, CDR2 FQNNGV. This CDR3 is 16 amino acids long. CDR3 amino acids: CASSLSVLRGTDTQYF. The CDR3, as DNA: TGTGCCAGCAGCTTGTCCGTCCTCCGGGGCACAGATACGCAGTATTTT.

V and J are TRBV18 and TRBJ2-7, with D uncertain. The germline V and J ends were trimmed by 2 bases and 5 bases, with 16 bases remaining between them. Germline loops: CDR1 KGHSH, CDR2 LQKENI. CDR3 length: 15 residues. CDR3 DNA: TGTGCCAGCTCACCATTTACCCACCGTCCCGACGAGCAGTACTTC. Its translation: CASSPFTHRPDEQYF.

This clonotype was detected a few times. This chain links TRBV6-2 or TRBV6-3 with TRBJ2-5; 12 nucleotides align to TRBD2. V trimming: 6 bases; J trimming: 5 bases; junction bases outside the gene matches: 10. The CDR3 sequence is 16 residues long. Germline V gene sequence: CDR1 MNHEY, CDR2 SVGEGT. Here the CDR3 reads CASSDGTSGRGETQYF. As DNA, the CDR3 is TGTGCCAGCAGCGACGGGACTAGCGGGCGCGGCGAGACCCAGTACTTC.

The chain uses TRBV7-2 and TRBJ2-3; 9 bases line up with TRBD2. From germline, CDR1 is SGHTA and CDR2 FQGNSA. The V gene end was trimmed by 5 bases and the J gene end by 6 bases; junction bases not matched to a gene: 9. CDR3 length: 15 residues. In DNA, the CDR3 is TGTGCCAGCAGCCAGGGACTAGCTTTACTCGATACGCAGTATTTT. Its translation: CASSQGLALLDTQYF.